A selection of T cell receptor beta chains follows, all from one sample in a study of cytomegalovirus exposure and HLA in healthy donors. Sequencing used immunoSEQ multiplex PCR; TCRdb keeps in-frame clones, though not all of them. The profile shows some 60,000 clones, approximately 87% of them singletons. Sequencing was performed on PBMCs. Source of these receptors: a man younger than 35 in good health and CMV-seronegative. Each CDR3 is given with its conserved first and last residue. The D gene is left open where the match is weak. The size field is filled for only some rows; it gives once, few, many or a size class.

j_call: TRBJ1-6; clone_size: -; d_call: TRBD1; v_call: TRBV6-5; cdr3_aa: CASSYQGVNSPLHF; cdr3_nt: TGTGCCAGCAGTTACCAGGGGGTAAATTCACCCCTCCACTTT
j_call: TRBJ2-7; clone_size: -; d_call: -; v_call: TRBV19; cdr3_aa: CASSTRGGGVYEQYF; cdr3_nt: TGTGCCAGTAGTACTCGGGGAGGGGGTGTCTACGAGCAGTACTTC
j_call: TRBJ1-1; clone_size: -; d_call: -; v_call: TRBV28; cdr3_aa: CASSSEWEAFF; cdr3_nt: TGTGCCAGCAGTTCCGAGTGGGAAGCTTTCTTT
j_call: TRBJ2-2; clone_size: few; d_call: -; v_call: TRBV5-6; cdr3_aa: CASSPPGWQGTGELFF; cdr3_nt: TGTGCCAGCAGCCCCCCAGGTTGGCAGGGGACCGGGGAGCTGTTTTTT
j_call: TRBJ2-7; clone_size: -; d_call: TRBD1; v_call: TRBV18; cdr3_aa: CASSPSDRGPEQYF; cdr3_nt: TGTGCCAGCTCACCAAGCGACAGGGGGCCCGAGCAGTACTTC
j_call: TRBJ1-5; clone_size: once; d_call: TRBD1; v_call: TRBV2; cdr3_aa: CASSLLGGTGGNQPQHF; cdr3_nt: TGTGCCAGCAGTCTCCTTGGAGGGACAGGGGGCAATCAGCCCCAGCATTTT
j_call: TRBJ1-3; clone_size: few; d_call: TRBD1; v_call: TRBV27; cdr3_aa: CASSRQGVSGNTIYF; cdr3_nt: TGTGCCAGCAGTCGTCAGGGGGTCTCTGGAAACACCATATATTTT
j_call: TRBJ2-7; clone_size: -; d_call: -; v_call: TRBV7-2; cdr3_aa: CASSFSPGPYEQYF; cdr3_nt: TGTGCCAGCAGCTTCTCCCCAGGTCCATACGAGCAGTACTTC
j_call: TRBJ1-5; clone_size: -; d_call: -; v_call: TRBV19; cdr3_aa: CASRGGSSNQPQHF; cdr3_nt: TGTGCCAGTAGAGGGGGTTCTAGCAATCAGCCCCAGCATTTT
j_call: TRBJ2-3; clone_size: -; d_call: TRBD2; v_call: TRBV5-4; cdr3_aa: CASSLVAGGPADTQYF; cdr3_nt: TGTGCCAGCAGCTTGGTAGCGGGGGGGCCAGCAGATACGCAGTATTTT
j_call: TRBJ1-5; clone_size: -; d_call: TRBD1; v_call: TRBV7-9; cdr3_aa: CASSPDRGQGAGNQPQHF; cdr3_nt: TGTGCCAGCAGCCCCGATAGGGGACAGGGGGCTGGCAATCAGCCCCAGCATTTT
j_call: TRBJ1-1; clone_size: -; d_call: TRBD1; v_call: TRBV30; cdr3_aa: CAWSGDRKNTEAFF; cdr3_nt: TGTGCCTGGAGTGGGGACAGGAAGAACACTGAAGCTTTCTTT
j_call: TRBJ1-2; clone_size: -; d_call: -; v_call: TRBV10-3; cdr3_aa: CAISESTRGYTF; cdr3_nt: TGTGCCATCAGTGAGTCCACGCGTGGCTACACCTTC
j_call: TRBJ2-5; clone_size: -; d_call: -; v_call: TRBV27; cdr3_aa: CASSFVGEETQYF; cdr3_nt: TGTGCCAGCAGTTTTGTAGGAGAAGAGACCCAGTACTTC
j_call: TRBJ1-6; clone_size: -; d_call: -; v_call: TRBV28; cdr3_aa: CASSFIGVFYNSPLHF; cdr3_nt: TGTGCCAGCAGTTTTATAGGGGTGTTCTATAATTCACCCCTCCACTTT
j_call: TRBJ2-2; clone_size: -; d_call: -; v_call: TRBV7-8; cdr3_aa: CASSLSGGVTGELFF; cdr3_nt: TGTGCCAGCAGCTTATCGGGCGGGGTGACCGGGGAGCTGTTTTTT
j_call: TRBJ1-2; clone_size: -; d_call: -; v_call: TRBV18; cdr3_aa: CASAGRGFGGYTF; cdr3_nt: TGTGCCAGCGCTGGTAGGGGATTCGGTGGCTACACCTTC
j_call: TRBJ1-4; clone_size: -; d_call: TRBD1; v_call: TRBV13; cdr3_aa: CASSFGDRGKNNEKLFF; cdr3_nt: TGTGCCAGCAGCTTCGGCGACAGGGGTAAGAATAATGAAAAACTGTTTTTT
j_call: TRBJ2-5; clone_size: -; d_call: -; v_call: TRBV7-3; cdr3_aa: CASSTSRQETQYF; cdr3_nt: TGTGCCAGCAGCACGTCTAGACAAGAGACCCAGTACTTC
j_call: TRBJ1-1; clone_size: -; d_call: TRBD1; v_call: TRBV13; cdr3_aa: CASSGGTGGPEAFF; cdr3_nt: TGTGCCAGCAGCGGGGGGACAGGCGGCCCTGAAGCTTTCTTT
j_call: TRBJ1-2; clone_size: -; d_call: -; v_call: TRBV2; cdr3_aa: CASSEYRLTYGYTF; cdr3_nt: TGTGCCAGCAGTGAGTACAGGCTGACCTATGGCTACACCTTC
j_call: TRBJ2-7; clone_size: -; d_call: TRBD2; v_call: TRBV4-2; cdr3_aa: CASSPSGGSSYEQYF; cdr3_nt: TGTGCCAGCAGCCCTAGCGGGGGGAGCTCCTACGAGCAGTACTTC
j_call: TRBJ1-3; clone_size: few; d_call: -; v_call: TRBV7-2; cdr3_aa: CASSPLRGEGNTIYF; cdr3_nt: TGTGCCAGCAGCCCCTTGCGGGGTGAGGGAAACACCATATATTTT
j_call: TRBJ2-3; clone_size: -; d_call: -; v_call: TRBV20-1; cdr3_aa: CSGSRDTQYF; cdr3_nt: TGCAGTGGTTCGAGGGATACGCAGTATTTT
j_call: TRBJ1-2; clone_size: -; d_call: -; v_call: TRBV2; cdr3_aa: CASSEISGGNYGYTF; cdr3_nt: TGTGCCAGCAGTGAAATTTCCGGGGGGAACTATGGCTACACCTTC
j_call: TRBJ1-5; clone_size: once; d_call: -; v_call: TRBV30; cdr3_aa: CAWSHYAEPQHF; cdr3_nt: TGTGCCTGGAGTCATTACGCGGAGCCCCAGCATTTT
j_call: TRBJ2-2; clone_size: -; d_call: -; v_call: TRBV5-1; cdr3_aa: CASSRGLPNTGELFF; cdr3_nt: TGCGCCAGCAGCCGGGGACTTCCAAACACCGGGGAGCTGTTTTTT
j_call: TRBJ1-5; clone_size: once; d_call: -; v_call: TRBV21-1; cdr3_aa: CASSRIARQGAKEQPQHF; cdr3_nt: TGTGCCAGCAGCAGAATCGCCCGACAGGGGGCAAAGGAGCAGCCCCAGCATTTT
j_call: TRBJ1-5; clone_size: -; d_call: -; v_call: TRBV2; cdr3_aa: CASSMYRELSNQPQHF; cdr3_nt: TGTGCCAGCAGTATGTACAGGGAACTTAGCAATCAGCCCCAGCATTTT
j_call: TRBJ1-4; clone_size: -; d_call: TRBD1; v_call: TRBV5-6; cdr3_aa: CASSGQGAGEKLFF; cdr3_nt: TGTGCCAGCAGCGGACAGGGGGCGGGGGAAAAACTGTTTTTT
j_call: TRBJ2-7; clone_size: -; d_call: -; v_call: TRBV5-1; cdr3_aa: CASSWDSGSYEQYF; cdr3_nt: TGCGCCAGCAGCTGGGACTCGGGCTCCTACGAGCAGTACTTC
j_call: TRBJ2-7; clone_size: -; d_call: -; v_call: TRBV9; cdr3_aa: CASSVGQATYEQYF; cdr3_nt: TGTGCCAGCAGCGTAGGACAGGCGACCTACGAGCAGTACTTC
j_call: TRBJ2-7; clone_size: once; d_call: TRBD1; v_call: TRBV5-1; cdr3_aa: CASSLGDRELTYEQYF; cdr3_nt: TGCGCCAGCAGCCTGGGGGACAGGGAGCTTACCTACGAGCAGTACTTC
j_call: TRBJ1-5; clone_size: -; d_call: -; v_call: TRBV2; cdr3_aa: CASSVVEGQPQHF; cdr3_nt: TGTGCCAGCAGTGTAGTCGAGGGCCAGCCCCAGCATTTT
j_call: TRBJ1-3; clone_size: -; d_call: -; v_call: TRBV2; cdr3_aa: CASSEKRSGNTIYF; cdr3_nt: TGTGCCAGCAGTGAAAAGAGATCTGGAAACACCATATATTTT
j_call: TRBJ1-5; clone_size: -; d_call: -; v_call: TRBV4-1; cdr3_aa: CASSLPMVNQPQHF; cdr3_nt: TGCGCCAGCAGCCTCCCTATGGTGAATCAGCCCCAGCATTTT
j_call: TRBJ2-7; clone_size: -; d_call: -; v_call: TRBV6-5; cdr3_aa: CASSYGADYEQYF; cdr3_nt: TGTGCCAGCAGTTACGGAGCAGACTACGAGCAGTACTTC
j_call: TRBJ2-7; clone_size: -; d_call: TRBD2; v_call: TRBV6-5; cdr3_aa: CASSYGLAGDGYEQYF; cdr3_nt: TGTGCCAGCAGTTACGGACTAGCGGGGGATGGGTACGAGCAGTACTTC
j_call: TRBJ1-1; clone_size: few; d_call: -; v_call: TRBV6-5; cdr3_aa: CASKGRITEAFF; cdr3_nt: TGTGCCAGCAAGGGGAGGATCACTGAAGCTTTCTTT
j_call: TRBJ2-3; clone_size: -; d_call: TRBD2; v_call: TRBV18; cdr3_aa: CASSPLPAGGPDTQYF; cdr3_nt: TGTGCCAGCTCACCACTGCCAGCGGGGGGGCCAGATACGCAGTATTTT
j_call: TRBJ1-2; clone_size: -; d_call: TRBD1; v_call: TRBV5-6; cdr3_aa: CASSSGTGVYGYTF; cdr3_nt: TGTGCCAGCAGCTCCGGGACAGGAGTCTATGGCTACACCTTC
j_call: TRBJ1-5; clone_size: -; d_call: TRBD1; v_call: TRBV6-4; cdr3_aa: CASRDRGDSNQPQHF; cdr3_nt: TGTGCCAGCCGGGACAGAGGTGACAGCAATCAGCCCCAGCATTTT
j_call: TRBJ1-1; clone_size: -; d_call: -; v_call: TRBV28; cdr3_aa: CASSPIGLNTEAFF; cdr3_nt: TGTGCCAGCAGTCCCATTGGGCTGAACACTGAAGCTTTCTTT
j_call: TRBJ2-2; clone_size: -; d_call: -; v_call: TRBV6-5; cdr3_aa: CASSLFTGELFF; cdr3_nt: TGTGCCAGCAGTCTTTTCACCGGGGAGCTGTTTTTT
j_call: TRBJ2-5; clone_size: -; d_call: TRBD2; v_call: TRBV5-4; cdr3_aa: CASNDGGAGTQYF; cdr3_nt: TGTGCCAGCAATGACGGGGGGGCGGGGACCCAGTACTTC
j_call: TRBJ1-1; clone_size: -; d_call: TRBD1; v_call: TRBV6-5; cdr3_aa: CASSPTGVATEAFF; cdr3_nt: TGTGCCAGCAGCCCGACAGGGGTGGCCACTGAAGCTTTCTTT
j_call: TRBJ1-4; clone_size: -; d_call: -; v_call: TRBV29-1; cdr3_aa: CSVEVVDRRLFF; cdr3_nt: TGCAGCGTTGAGGTTGTAGACAGAAGACTGTTTTTT
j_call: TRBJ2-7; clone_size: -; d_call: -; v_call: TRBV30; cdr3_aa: CAWSVNLGYEQYF; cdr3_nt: TGTGCCTGGAGTGTAAATCTCGGCTACGAGCAGTACTTC
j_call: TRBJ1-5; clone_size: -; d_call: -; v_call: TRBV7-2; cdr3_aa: CASSLPMGDQPQHF; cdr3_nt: TGTGCCAGCAGCTTACCCATGGGCGATCAGCCCCAGCATTTT
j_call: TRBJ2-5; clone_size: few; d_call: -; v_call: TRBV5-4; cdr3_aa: CASSLSRTLGETQYF; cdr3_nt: TGTGCCAGCAGCTTGTCGCGAACCCTCGGGGAGACCCAGTACTTC
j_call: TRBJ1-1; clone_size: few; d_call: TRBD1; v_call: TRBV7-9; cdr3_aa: CASSSQGADTEAFF; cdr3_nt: TGTGCCAGCAGCTCGCAGGGGGCGGACACTGAAGCTTTCTTT
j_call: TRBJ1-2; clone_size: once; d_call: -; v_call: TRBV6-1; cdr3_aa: CASSEVDSGYTF; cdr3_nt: TGTGCCAGCAGTGAAGTAGACAGTGGCTACACCTTC
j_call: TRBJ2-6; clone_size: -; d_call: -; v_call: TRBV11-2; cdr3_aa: CASLFSGANVLTF; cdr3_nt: TGTGCCAGCTTATTTTCCGGGGCCAACGTCCTGACTTTC
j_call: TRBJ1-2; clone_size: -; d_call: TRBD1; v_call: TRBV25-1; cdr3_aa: CASSGPGQGPEAYGYTF; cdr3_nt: TGTGCCAGCAGTGGCCCGGGACAGGGGCCGGAGGCCTATGGCTACACCTTC
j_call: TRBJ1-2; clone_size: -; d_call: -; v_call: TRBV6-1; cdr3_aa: CASSEGDSGGYTF; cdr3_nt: TGTGCCAGCAGTGAAGGTGACAGCGGGGGCTACACCTTC
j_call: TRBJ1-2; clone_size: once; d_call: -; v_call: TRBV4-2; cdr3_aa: CASSQELEGTHGYTF; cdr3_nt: TGTGCCAGCAGCCAAGAATTGGAGGGAACTCATGGCTACACCTTC
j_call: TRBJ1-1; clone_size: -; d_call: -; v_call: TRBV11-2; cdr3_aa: CASSLDGGGTYTEAFF; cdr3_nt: TGTGCCAGCAGCTTAGATGGGGGGGGAACTTACACTGAAGCTTTCTTT
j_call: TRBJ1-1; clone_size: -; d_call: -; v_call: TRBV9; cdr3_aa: CASRIPGQLGTEAFF; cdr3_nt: TGTGCCAGCAGAATTCCCGGACAGTTGGGCACTGAAGCTTTCTTT
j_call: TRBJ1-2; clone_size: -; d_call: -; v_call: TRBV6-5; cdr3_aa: CASSFREDYGYTF; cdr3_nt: TGTGCCAGCAGTTTCAGGGAAGACTATGGCTACACCTTC